Presented here are 19 T cell receptor beta chains from one specimen sequenced in a study of shared clonotypes between healthy human individuals. Assay: immunoSEQ multiplex PCR; the TCRdb copy retains only in-frame clones and omits some. Of 950,000 to 1,100,000 clones listed, more than 75% are singletons. Sequencing used memory CD4+ T cells from PBMCs. Subset in this sample: CD45RA-negative fraction. The receptors were sampled from a man aged 18 to 30 in good health. Some clones in this sample may be carry-over from other donors' samples.

The V and J genes are TRBV10-3 and TRBJ2-1, with a possible D match to TRBD2 (5 bases). The CDR3 spans 17 residues. Per germline, CDR1 ENHRY and CDR2 SYGVKD. The ends were cut back, 3 bases at V and 0 bases at J, with 15 bases in the middle. The CDR3 coding sequence is TGTGCCATCAGTGACTCCCCGGGTGGGAGCTCCTACAATGAGCAGTTCTTC. This codes for CAISDSPGGSSYNEQFF.

The chain is built from TRBV30 and TRBJ1-2; 7 bases match TRBD1. After removal of 5 bases from V and 5 bases from J, the junction contained 14 bases not matched to a gene. Germline V CDR1 and CDR2: GTSNPN, SVGIG (reference sequence). The CDR3 length is 15 residues. The CDR3 bases are TGTGCCTGGGGAAAACAGGGGACATTCAATTATGGCTACACCTTC. It is translated as CAWGKQGTFNYGYTF.

As for this clone: At the DNA level, this CDR3 is encoded by other sequences in the same sample as well. The chain links TRBV5-1 to TRBJ1-1; D is perhaps TRBD1 (5 bases). Trimming removed 0 bases from V and 1 base from J, with 10 bases in between. CDR3 length: 15 amino acids. Germline V CDR1 and CDR2: SGHRS, YFSETQ. The CDR3 region is CASSLDPGGNTEAFF. CDR3 in DNA: TGCGCCAGCAGCTTGGATCCGGGGGGGAACACTGAAGCTTTCTTT.

This clone came up a few times. The V and J genes are TRBV2 and TRBJ2-1; D is undetermined. The ends were cut back, 3 bases at V and 9 bases at J, with 15 bases in the middle. Looked up from germline, CDR1 is SNHLY and CDR2 is FYNNEI. There are 14 residues in the CDR3. The CDR3: CASSEIRSPGEQFF. The CDR3 DNA sequence: TGTGCCAGCAGTGAGATTAGGTCCCCAGGTGAGCAGTTCTTC.

The gene calls are TRBV7-9 and TRBJ1-5; D is ambiguous. The CDR3 sequence is 14 residues long. Germline-derived CDR1 and CDR2 are SEHNR and FQNEAQ (reference sequence). V dropped 5 bases and J dropped 2 bases, with 10 bases sitting between them. CDR3: CASSPRRGNQPQHF. The CDR3 nucleotides are TGTGCCAGCAGCCCCCGGAGGGGCAATCAGCCCCAGCATTTT.

This clone has at least ten counts. The chain couples TRBV10-3 to TRBJ1-5; TRBD1 matches 7 bases. Trimming cost V 6 bases and J 8 bases; bases outside gene matches: 4. Germline-derived CDR1 and CDR2 are ENHRY and SYGVKD. This CDR3 region has 12 residues. CDR3 sequence (DNA): TGTGCCATCAGCCAGGGGGATGAGCCCCAGCATTTT. Amino acids: CAISQGDEPQHF.

The chain employs TRBV9 and TRBJ2-2; D is uncertain. This CDR3 is built from 13 residues. V lost 4 bases and J 6 bases, leaving 10 bases between the germline ends. In germline, CDR1 is SGDLS, CDR2 YYNGEE. The CDR3 bases are TGTGCCAGCAGCTTCGCCAGTTCCGGGGAGCTGTTTTTT. Residues: CASSFASSGELFF.

The chain has TRBV6-1 and TRBJ2-7; tentatively, D is TRBD2 (5 bases). Trimming cost V 1 base and J 2 bases, with 15 bases left between them. Germline V CDR1 and CDR2: MNHNS, SASEGT. The CDR3 is 16 residues long. CDR3 amino acids: CASSEGGGWQAYEQYF. The CDR3 DNA reads TGTGCCAGCAGTGAAGGCGGAGGATGGCAGGCCTACGAGCAGTACTTC.

The chain carries TRBV29-1 and TRBJ2-5, with a possible D match to TRBD1 (5 bases). The CDR3 covers 14 residues. The V and J ends lost 6 bases and 5 bases respectively, with 19 bases between them. Germline V gene data show CDR1 as SQVTM and CDR2 as ANQGSEA. Written as DNA, the CDR3 is TGCAGCGTCATGAGGAGTTGGGGCCGGGAGACCCAGTACTTC. It yields the protein CSVMRSWGRETQYF.

The chain is built from TRBV29-1 and TRBJ2-2; 7 nucleotides match TRBD1. The CDR3 is 14 amino acids. Germline V gene sequence: CDR1 SQVTM, CDR2 ANQGSEA. Germline trimming cut 7 bases from V and 5 bases from J; bases unmatched to any gene: 10. This CDR3 is CSARSSGGTGELFF. CDR3 bases: TGCAGCGCCCGCTCGTCAGGGGGTACCGGGGAGCTGTTTTTT.

This chain connects TRBV27 to TRBJ1-5, with TRBD1 matching 12 bases. CDR1 MNHEY and CDR2 SMNVEV come from the germline V gene (reference sequence). This CDR3 spans 16 amino acids. Trimming took 4 bases from V and 4 from J; bases not matched to a gene: 5. The CDR3 region has the DNA TGTGCCAGCAGTTCCCGGGACAGGGGGCCAAATCAGCCCCAGCATTTT. Its protein is CASSSRDRGPNQPQHF.

V usage is TRBV2 and J usage is TRBJ2-1, with 9 bases lining up with TRBD2. Germline CDR1 and CDR2: SNHLY and FYNNEI. The CDR3 is made up of 14 amino acids. The V segment lost 6 bases and the J segment 9 bases; nucleotides outside the gene matches: 9. The CDR3 protein is CASSAAGTSSEQFF. Written as DNA, the CDR3 is TGTGCCAGCAGCGCTGCCGGGACTAGCAGTGAGCAGTTCTTC.

The CDR3 DNA reads TGCGCCAGCAGCGTAGGACTAGCGGGGGTTGAGCAGTTCTTC. It codes for CASSVGLAGVEQFF. The V and J genes are TRBV5-1 and TRBJ2-1; TRBD2 matches 13 bases. Germline values: CDR1 SGHRS, CDR2 YFSETQ. V was clipped by 4 bases and J by 9 bases; unmatched bases: 4. This CDR3 comprises 14 residues.

The chain employs TRBV7-8 and TRBJ1-1; tentative D call: TRBD1 (5 bases). Germline CDR1 SGHVS, CDR2 FQNEAQ. V lost 8 bases to trimming and J lost 0 bases, with 19 bases between them. The CDR3 covers 16 residues. Here the CDR3 DNA reads TGTGCCAGCGGAGGCTATGGGGGGGGGATGAACACTGAAGCTTTCTTT. Translated, it gives CASGGYGGGMNTEAFF.

V usage is TRBV6-5 and J usage is TRBJ2-2; no firm D call. The V and J ends lost 3 bases and 6 bases respectively, with 11 bases between them. Per germline, CDR1 MNHEY and CDR2 SVGAGI. The CDR3 length is 14 residues. This chain's CDR3 is CASSYGQFAGELFF. CDR3 coding DNA: TGTGCCAGCAGTTATGGCCAGTTCGCCGGGGAGCTGTTTTTT.

The rearrangement joins TRBV6-1 to TRBJ2-1; a possible D gene is TRBD2 (6 bases). The CDR3 spans 12 residues. V dropped 1 base and J dropped 10 bases, with 8 bases sitting between them. The germline V gene encodes CDR1 MNHNS and CDR2 SASEGT. The chain's CDR3 is CASSEVSGEQFF. For the CDR3, the DNA is TGTGCCAGCAGTGAAGTTAGCGGAGAGCAGTTCTTC.

A word on this clone: With a much larger clone just one base away, this may be a read error. The identical CDR3 is also encoded by other nucleotide sequences in the sample. The rearrangement links TRBV28 to TRBJ2-6, with 7 bases matching TRBD1. CDR3 length: 15 amino acids. The germline V gene encodes CDR1 MDHEN and CDR2 SYDVKM. With 6 bases clipped from V and 2 bases from J, the junction kept 4 bases outside the gene matches. The CDR3 nucleotides read TGTGCCAGCAGCTATCAGGGGGCTGGGGCCAACGTCCTGACTTTC. It yields the protein CASSYQGAGANVLTF.

The rearrangement uses TRBV7-2 and TRBJ2-3; a weak D match, TRBD2 (5 bases). Germline values: CDR1 SGHTA, CDR2 FQGNSA. Trimming cost V 5 bases and J 6 bases, with 15 bases left between them. The CDR3 consists of 14 residues. CDR3 nucleotide sequence: TGTGCCAGCAGCCCCTTGAGAGGGTCGGATACGCAGTATTTT. Translating gives CASSPLRGSDTQYF.

The genes are TRBV5-4 and TRBJ2-1, with TRBD2 matching over 14 bases. Trimming took 4 bases from V and 12 from J; bases not matched to a gene: 9. The CDR3 is made up of 15 amino acids. Per germline, CDR1 SGHNT and CDR2 YYREEE (reference sequence). CDR3 sequence (DNA): TGTGCCAGCAGCGTCGGGGGACTAGCGGGAGCCTGGCAGTTCTTC. Encoded protein: CASSVGGLAGAWQFF.